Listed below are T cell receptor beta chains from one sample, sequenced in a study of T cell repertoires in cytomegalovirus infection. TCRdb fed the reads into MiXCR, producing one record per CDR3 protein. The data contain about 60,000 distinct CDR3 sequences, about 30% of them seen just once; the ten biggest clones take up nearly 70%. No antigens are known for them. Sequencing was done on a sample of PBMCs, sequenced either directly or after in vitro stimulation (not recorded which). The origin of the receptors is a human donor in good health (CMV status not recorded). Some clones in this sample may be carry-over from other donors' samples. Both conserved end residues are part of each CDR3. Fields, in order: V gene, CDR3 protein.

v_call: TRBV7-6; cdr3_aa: CASSPRQEDYEQYF
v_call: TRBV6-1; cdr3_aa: CASTGSVNTGELFF
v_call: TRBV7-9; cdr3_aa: CASSAGQGPNTQYF
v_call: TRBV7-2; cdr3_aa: CASSLGLGPQDTQYF
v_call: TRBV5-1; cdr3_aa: CASSLGDRGTEAFF
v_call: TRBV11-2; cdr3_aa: CASSRTGWDSPLHF
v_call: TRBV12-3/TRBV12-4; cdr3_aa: CASRVDRGSTQYF
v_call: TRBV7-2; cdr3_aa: CASASTANYGYTF
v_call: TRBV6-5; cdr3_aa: CASSRLGTGNEKLFF
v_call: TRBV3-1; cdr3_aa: CASSPSGLAAGNEQFF
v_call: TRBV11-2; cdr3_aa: CASSSTGAKPQHF
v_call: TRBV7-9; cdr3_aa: CASSPSTDTQYF
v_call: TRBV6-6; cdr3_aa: CASSYSTGRSPLHF
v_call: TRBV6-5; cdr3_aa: CASSYSGPQISYEQYF
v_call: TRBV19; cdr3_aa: CASSPLLGRRAPLHF